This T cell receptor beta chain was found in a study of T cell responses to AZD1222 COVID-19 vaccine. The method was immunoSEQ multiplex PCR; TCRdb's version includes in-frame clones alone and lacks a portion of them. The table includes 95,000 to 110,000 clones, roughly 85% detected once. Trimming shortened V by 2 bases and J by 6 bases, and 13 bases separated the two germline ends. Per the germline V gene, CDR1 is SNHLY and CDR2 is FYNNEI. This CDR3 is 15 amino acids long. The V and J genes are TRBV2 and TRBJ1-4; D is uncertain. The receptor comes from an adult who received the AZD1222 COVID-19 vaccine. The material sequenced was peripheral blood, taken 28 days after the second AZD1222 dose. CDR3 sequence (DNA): TGTGCCAGCAGTGAATACTCGGAATCCTATGAAAAACTGTTTTTT. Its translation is CASSEYSESYEKLFF. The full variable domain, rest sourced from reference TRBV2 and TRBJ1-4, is EPEVTQTPSHQVTQMGQEVILRCVPISNHLYFYWYRQILGQKVEFLVSFYNNEISEKSEIFDDQFSVERPDGSNFTLKIRSTKLEDSAMYFCASSEYSESYEKLFFGSGTQLSVL.